The rows below give T cell receptor beta chains drawn from one sample of a study of T cell responses to AZD1222 COVID-19 vaccine. Sequencing was performed with immunoSEQ multiplex PCR; in TCRdb, only in-frame clones are kept and a portion is missing. The sample lists 150,000 to 170,000 clones; less than 90% were seen once. The material was peripheral blood, obtained on day 0 of MenACWY control vaccination. These receptors all stem from an adult in good health. Each CDR3 is given without its conserved first and last residue.

v_gene: TRBV5-1; j_gene: TRBJ1-1; CDR3aa: ASSLRDSPPNTEAF
v_gene: TRBV3-1/TRBV3-2; j_gene: TRBJ2-6; CDR3aa: ASSPVPAPSGANVLT
v_gene: TRBV7-9; j_gene: TRBJ1-1; CDR3aa: ASRLMTGEDEAF
v_gene: TRBV4-1; j_gene: TRBJ1-5; CDR3aa: ASSKQGGSNQPQH
v_gene: TRBV5-1; j_gene: TRBJ2-2; CDR3aa: ASSLDAGHTGELF
v_gene: TRBV11-2; j_gene: TRBJ1-2; CDR3aa: ASSLLRTTYGYT
v_gene: TRBV25-1; j_gene: TRBJ1-4; CDR3aa: ASSDWTETGGEKLF
v_gene: TRBV24-1; j_gene: TRBJ2-3; CDR3aa: ATSDRDFQSSTDTQY
v_gene: TRBV15; j_gene: TRBJ1-5; CDR3aa: ATSGSTGPEPQH
v_gene: TRBV2; j_gene: TRBJ1-1; CDR3aa: ASSQQGTEAF
v_gene: TRBV11-3; j_gene: TRBJ2-5; CDR3aa: ASSLTRDSQETQY
v_gene: TRBV6-1; j_gene: TRBJ2-3; CDR3aa: ASSETQGRDTQY
v_gene: TRBV19; j_gene: TRBJ2-4; CDR3aa: ASSGPGGGAKNIQY
v_gene: TRBV5-1; j_gene: TRBJ2-2; CDR3aa: ASSSVGGAGELF
v_gene: TRBV12-5; j_gene: TRBJ2-1; CDR3aa: ASGLVLLAGTNEQF
v_gene: TRBV10-1; j_gene: TRBJ1-1; CDR3aa: ASSESPSMNTEAF
v_gene: TRBV4-3; j_gene: TRBJ2-1; CDR3aa: ASSQSTIFGSNEQF
v_gene: TRBV5-1; j_gene: TRBJ2-3; CDR3aa: ASRYDRGIDTQY
v_gene: TRBV11-2; j_gene: TRBJ1-2; CDR3aa: ASSFRQGFNYGYT
v_gene: TRBV28; j_gene: TRBJ1-5; CDR3aa: ASSPATKGQPQH
v_gene: TRBV7-8; j_gene: TRBJ2-7; CDR3aa: ASTRDRVSYEQY
v_gene: TRBV4-1; j_gene: TRBJ1-4; CDR3aa: ASSQRISGTGGTATNEKLF